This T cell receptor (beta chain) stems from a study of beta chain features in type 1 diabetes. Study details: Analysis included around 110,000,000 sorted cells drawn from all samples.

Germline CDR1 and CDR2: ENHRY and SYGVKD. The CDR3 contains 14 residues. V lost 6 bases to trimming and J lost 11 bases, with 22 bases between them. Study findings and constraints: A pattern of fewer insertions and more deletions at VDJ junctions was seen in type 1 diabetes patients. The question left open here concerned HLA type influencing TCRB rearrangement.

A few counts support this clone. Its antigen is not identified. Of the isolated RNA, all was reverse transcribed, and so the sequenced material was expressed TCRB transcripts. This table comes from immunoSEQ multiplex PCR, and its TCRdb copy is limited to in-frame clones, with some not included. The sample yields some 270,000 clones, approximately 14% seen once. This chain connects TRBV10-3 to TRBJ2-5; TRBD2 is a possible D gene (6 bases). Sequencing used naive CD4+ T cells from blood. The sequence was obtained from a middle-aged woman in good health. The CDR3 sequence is CAIRVVGDLREQYF. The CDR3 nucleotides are TGTGCCATCAGGGTAGTGGGGGACCTTCGGGAGCAGTACTTC.